The clone carrying this T cell receptor beta chain appeared many times. The data are from a study of blood T cell repertoires in COVID-19. Study-wide background: The origin of the acute and convalescent COVID-19 samples was the United States, Italy and Spain. T cells, B-cell-depleted T cells, or PBMCs supplied cDNA or gDNA.

Per the original data handling: Amplifying reference gene primers gave estimates of nucleated cell counts. TCRdb keeps only in-frame clones here, not all; method: immunoSEQ multiplex PCR. The V and J calls and clone size come from that table; D and trimming were worked out from the DNA. Here the sample spans some 380,000 clones, about 80% being singletons. This CDR3 has 15 amino acids. The germline V and J ends were trimmed by 4 bases and 2 bases, with 12 bases remaining between them. Germline loops: CDR1 MGHRA, CDR2 YSYEKL. This receptor was obtained from a human donor with acute or convalescent COVID-19. The donor label of this sample is uncertain. J is TRBJ1-3 and V is TRBV4-1; D possibly corresponds to TRBD1 (5 bases). Sequencing was performed on peripheral blood. The CDR3 protein is CASSRVLGPGNTIYF. DNA of the CDR3: TGCGCCAGCAGCCGGGTTCTGGGGCCTGGAAACACCATATATTTT.